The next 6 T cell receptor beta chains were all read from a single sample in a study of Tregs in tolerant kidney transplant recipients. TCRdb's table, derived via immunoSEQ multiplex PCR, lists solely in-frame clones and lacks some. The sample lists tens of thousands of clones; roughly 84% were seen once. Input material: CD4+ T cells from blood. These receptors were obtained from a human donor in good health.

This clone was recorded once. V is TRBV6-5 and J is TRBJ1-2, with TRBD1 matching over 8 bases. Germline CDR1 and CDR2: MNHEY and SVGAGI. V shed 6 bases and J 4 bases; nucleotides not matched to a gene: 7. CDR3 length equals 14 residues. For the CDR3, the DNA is TGTGCCAGCAGGAAATCTACAGGGGGCTATGGCTACACCTTC. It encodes CASRKSTGGYGYTF.

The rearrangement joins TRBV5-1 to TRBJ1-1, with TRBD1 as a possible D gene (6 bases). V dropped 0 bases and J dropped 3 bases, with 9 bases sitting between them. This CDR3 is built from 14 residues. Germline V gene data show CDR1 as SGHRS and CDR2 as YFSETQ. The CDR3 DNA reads TGCGCCAGCAGCTTGGACAGGGTGGACACTGAAGCTTTCTTT. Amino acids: CASSLDRVDTEAFF.

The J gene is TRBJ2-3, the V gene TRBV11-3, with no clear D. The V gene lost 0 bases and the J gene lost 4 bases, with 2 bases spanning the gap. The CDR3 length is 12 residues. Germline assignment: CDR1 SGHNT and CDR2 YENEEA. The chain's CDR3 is CASSLDPDTQYF. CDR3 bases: TGTGCCAGCAGCTTAGATCCAGATACGCAGTATTTT.

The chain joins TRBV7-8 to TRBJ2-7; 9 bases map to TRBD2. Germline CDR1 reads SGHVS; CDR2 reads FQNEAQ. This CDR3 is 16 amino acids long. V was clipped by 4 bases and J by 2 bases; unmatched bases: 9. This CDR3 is CASSWGMGGRAYEQYF. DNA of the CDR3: TGTGCCAGCAGCTGGGGTATGGGCGGGAGGGCCTACGAGCAGTACTTC.

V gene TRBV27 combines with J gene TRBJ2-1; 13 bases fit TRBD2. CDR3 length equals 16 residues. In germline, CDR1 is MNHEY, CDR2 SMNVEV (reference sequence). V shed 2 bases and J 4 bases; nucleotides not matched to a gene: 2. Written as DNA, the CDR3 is TGTGCCAGCAGTTTAACGGGACTAGCGGGGTACAATGAGCAGTTCTTC. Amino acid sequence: CASSLTGLAGYNEQFF.

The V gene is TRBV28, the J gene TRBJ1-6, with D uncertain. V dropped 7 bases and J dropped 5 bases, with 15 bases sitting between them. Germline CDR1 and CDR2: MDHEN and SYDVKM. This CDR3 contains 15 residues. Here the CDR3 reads CASTPSTANNSPLHF. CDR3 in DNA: TGTGCCAGCACCCCCTCAACTGCCAATAATTCACCCCTCCACTTT. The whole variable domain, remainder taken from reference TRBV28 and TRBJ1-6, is DVKVTQSSRYLVKRTGEKVFLECVQDMDHENMFWYRQDPGLGLRLIYFSYDVKMKEKGDIPEGYSVSREKKERFSLILESASTNQTSMYLCASTPSTANNSPLHFGNGTRLTVT.